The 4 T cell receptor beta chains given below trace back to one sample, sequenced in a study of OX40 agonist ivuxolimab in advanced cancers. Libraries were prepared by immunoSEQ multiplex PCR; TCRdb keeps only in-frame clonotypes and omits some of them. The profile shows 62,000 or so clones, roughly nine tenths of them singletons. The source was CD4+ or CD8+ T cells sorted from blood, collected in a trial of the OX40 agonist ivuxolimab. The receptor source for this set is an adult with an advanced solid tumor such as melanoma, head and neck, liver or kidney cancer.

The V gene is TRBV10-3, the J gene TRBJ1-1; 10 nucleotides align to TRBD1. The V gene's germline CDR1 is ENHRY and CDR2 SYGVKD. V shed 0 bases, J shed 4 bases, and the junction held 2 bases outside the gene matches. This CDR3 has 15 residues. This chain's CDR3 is CAISESWTGGTEAFF. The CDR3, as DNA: TGTGCCATCAGTGAGTCTTGGACAGGGGGCACTGAAGCTTTCTTT.

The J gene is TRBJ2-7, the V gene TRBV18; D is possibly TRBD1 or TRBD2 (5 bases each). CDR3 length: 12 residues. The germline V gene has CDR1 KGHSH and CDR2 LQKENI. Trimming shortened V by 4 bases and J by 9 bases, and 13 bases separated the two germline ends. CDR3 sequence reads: CASSHGDDGQYF. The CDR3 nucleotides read TGTGCCAGCTCACACGGGGACGACGGGCAGTACTTC.

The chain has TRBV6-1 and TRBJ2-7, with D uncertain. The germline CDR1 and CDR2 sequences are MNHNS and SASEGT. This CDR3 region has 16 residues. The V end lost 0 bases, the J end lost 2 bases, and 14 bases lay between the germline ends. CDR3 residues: CASSEAGQMGTYEQYF. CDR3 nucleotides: TGTGCCAGCAGTGAAGCAGGGCAGATGGGCACCTACGAGCAGTACTTC.

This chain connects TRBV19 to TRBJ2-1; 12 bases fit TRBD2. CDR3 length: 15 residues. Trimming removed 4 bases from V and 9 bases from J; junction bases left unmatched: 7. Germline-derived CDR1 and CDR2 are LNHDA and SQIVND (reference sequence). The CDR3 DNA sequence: TGTGCCAGTAGTACCACTAGCGGGGGGCGTAGTGAGCAGTTCTTC. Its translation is CASSTTSGGRSEQFF. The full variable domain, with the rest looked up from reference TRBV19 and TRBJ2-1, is DGGITQSPKYLFRKEGQNVTLSCEQNLNHDAMYWYRQDPGQGLRLIYYSQIVNDFQKGDIAEGYSVSREKKESFPLTVTSAQKNPTAFYLCASSTTSGGRSEQFFGPGTRLTVL.